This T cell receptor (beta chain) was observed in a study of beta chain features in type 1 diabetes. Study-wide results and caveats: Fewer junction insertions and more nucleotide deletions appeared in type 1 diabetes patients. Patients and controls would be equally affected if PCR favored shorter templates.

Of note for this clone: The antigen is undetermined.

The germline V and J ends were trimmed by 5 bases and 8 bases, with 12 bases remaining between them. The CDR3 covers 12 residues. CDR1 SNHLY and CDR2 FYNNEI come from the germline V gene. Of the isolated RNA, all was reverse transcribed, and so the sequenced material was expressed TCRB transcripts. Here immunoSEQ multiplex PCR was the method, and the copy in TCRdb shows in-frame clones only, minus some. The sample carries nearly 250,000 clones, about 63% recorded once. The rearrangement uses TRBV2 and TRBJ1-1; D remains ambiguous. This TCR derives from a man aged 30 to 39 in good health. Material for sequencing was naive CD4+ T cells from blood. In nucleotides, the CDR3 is TGTGCCAGCAGTCCCAGGACGGGAGAAGCTTTCTTT. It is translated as CASSPRTGEAFF.